These 9 T cell receptor beta chains came from one sample sequenced in a study of blood T cells in healthy people across ages. With a J-beta primer mix and a sample-barcoded 5' primer, a second PCR ran about 7 to 11 cycles. Each CDR3 protein is one row after TCRdb ran MiXCR on the 5' RACE reads. The data contain more than 1.4 million distinct CDR3 sequences, roughly 45% of them singletons. Sequences were obtained from blood. These receptors all stem from a woman under 30 in good health.

V gene TRBV12-3 or TRBV12-4 combines with J gene TRBJ2-2; 9 bases are a match to TRBD1. This CDR3 has 15 amino acids. V was pared by 6 bases and J by 4 bases, with 6 bases of the junction left unmatched. The CDR3 is CASRGNRGLTGELFF. CDR3 DNA: TGTGCCAGCAGGGGAAACAGGGGGCTCACCGGGGAGCTGTTTTTT.

The chain couples TRBV20-1 to TRBJ2-1; 9 bases are shared with TRBD1. J lost 3 bases, V lost 8 bases, and 5 bases had no gene match. Germline V gene data show CDR1 as DFQATT and CDR2 as SNEGSKA (reference sequence). This CDR3 has 13 residues. CDR3 protein: CSPGQGYYNEQFF. The DNA for the CDR3 is TGCAGTCCGGGACAGGGATACTACAATGAGCAGTTCTTC.

The rearrangement links TRBV12-3 or TRBV12-4 to TRBJ1-2, with 9 bases fitting TRBD1. There are 16 residues in the CDR3. V shed 5 bases, J shed 4 bases, and the junction held 11 bases outside the gene matches. The CDR3 DNA reads as TGTGCCAGCAGTCCGACCGGGACAGGGAGGCCCTATGGCTACACCTTC. This translates into CASSPTGTGRPYGYTF.

This clonotype was seen a handful of times. The V gene is TRBV7-9, the J gene TRBJ1-4, with D hard to call. Germline-derived CDR1 and CDR2 are SEHNR and FQNEAQ (reference sequence). The CDR3 runs 14 residues. V was pared by 5 bases and J by 8 bases, with 15 bases between. The CDR3 nucleotides read TGTGCCAGCAGCGTGTTGGGGTTCGCCGAAAAACTGTTTTTT. Protein sequence: CASSVLGFAEKLFF.

CDR3 in amino acids: CASSVEGGGVYNEQFF. The DNA of the CDR3 is TGTGCCAGCAGCGTAGAGGGGGGAGGGGTCTACAATGAGCAGTTCTTC. V is TRBV9 and J is TRBJ2-1; possibly TRBD2 for D (7 bases). CDR3 size: 16 residues. Germline CDR1 and CDR2: SGDLS and YYNGEE. The V gene lost 0 bases and the J gene lost 3 bases, with 13 bases spanning the gap.

The chain employs TRBV2 and TRBJ1-4; 7 positions match TRBD1. The CDR3 has 14 amino acids. Unmatched junction bases numbered 6, after V lost 7 bases and J lost 4 bases. Germline loops: CDR1 SNHLY, CDR2 FYNNEI. The CDR3 region is CASILDRHNEKLFF. Written as DNA, the CDR3 is TGTGCCAGCATATTGGACAGGCATAATGAAAAACTGTTTTTT.

This chain links TRBV2 with TRBJ2-5, with TRBD1 matching 12 bases. The CDR3 sequence is 17 residues long. Losses at the gene ends were 6 bases for V and 6 bases for J; bases not matched to a gene: 14. The V gene's germline CDR1 is SNHLY and CDR2 FYNNEI. The CDR3 is CASSQLTGTGGGKTQYF. The CDR3 DNA reads TGTGCCAGCAGCCAACTAACCGGGACAGGGGGCGGGAAGACCCAGTACTTC.

This chain uses TRBV29-1 with TRBJ2-7; D is tentatively TRBD1 or TRBD2 (6 bases each). Germline CDR1 is SQVTM and CDR2 is ANQGSEA. The CDR3 has 15 residues. Between the trimmed V and J ends, which lost 3 bases and 4 bases, there was a span of 19 bases. The CDR3 loop reads CSVDGTGRSPYEQYF. DNA for the CDR3: TGCAGCGTTGACGGAACAGGGAGGAGCCCATACGAGCAGTACTTC.

There are a few counts of this clonotype. The chain joins TRBV7-9 to TRBJ2-5; no firm D call. V shed 1 base and J shed 4 bases, with 10 bases lying between them. The CDR3 extends over 14 amino acids. The germline CDR1 and CDR2 sequences are SEHNR and FQNEAQ (reference sequence). The CDR3: CASSLVGTRETQYF. The CDR3 bases are TGTGCCAGCAGCTTAGTAGGCACAAGAGAGACCCAGTACTTC. The whole variable domain, remainder taken from reference TRBV7-9 and TRBJ2-5, is DTGVSQNPRHKITKRGQNVTFRCDPISEHNRLYWYRQTLGQGPEFLTYFQNEAQLEKSRLLSDRFSAERPKGSFSTLEIQRTEQGDSAMYLCASSLVGTRETQYFGPGTRLLVL.